The clone carrying this TCR beta chain was seen ten or more times. These data come from a study of T cells after yellow fever vaccination. Turning to the study itself: The fractions with low cell numbers were processed using SMART-Seq v4 Ultra Low Input.

CDR3 size: 18 residues. With V trimmed by 0 bases and J by 3 bases, 13 bases remained unmatched. Germline loops: CDR1 LGHNA, CDR2 YNFKEQ. Each CDR3 protein is one row after TCRdb ran MiXCR on the 5' RACE reads. The repertoire holds 250,000 to 400,000 distinct CDR3 sequences, with approximately 4.5% as singletons. This specimen was PBMCs, taken 15 days after the yellow fever booster vaccination. This sequence joins TRBV4-2 and TRBJ2-5; 7 bases map to TRBD1. This clonotype originated in a man aged 18-30 years who received the YFV17D yellow fever vaccine. This CDR3 reads CASSQDFVGDRHKETQYF. CDR3 nucleotide sequence: TGTGCCAGCAGCCAAGATTTCGTAGGGGACAGACATAAAGAGACCCAGTACTTC.